Described below is a single TCR beta chain sequence and its context. Its antigen is not known. This entry belongs to a study of T cell responses to AZD1222 COVID-19 vaccine. Points from the study as a whole: Mapped onto spike, vaccine-associated CD4 TCRs spanned it and were dominant at 160-218 and 743-854. There were mostly white British donors and more females than males, and clonal diversity was possibly underestimated. Repertoire sampling was restricted to post-peak T cell response timepoints.

Sequenced by immunoSEQ multiplex PCR; TCRdb stores in-frame clones only, minus some. The sample lists 180,000 or so clones, 80% to 95% occurring once. The ends were cut back, 8 bases at V and 3 bases at J, with 16 bases in the middle. Germline V gives CDR1 MGHDK, CDR2 SYGVNS. The CDR3 loop spans 15 amino acids. The material was peripheral blood, obtained on day 0 of AZD1222 vaccination. The chain has TRBV25-1 and TRBJ1-4; a weak D match, TRBD1 (5 bases). The TCR originated in an adult in good health. The CDR3 nucleotides read TGTGCCAGCGCGCGAACAGGTTCTTCTAATGAAAAACTGTTTTTT. This encodes CASARTGSSNEKLFF.